This T cell receptor (beta chain) was profiled in a study of tumor-infiltrating lymphocytes in localized non-small cell lung cancer (dated by TCRdb to about 2021). Background for the entire study: Patients whose samples were collected after neoadjuvant chemotherapy, as well as both smokers and never-smokers and several histologies, were included in the cohort. In total, the ICON cohort consisted of some 160 surgical patients with localized non-small cell lung cancer who had their tumors resected. Flow cytometry, multiplex immunofluorescence, RNA-seq, exome sequencing and proteomics were applied to the same patients as TCR sequencing, which was one of several integrated assays. Each patient provided resected tumor tissue plus uninvolved lung tissue from the same patient, with the uninvolved lung tissue described as non-adjacent to the tumor. A total of approximately 56 patients were included in the paired tumor versus uninvolved lung comparison of immunoSEQ T-cell fraction.

Patient enrollment in ICON started in early 2016, and the final patient was enrolled in 2018. A subcohort of roughly 71 patients provided fresh tumor and matched uninvolved tissue for in-depth immune analyses, with TCR sequencing among those analyses. No cell sorting was done, and TCR sequencing was instead run on DNA isolated from bulk tissue. General findings and caveats noted by the study authors: Because different assays used different pieces of the same tissue, technical variation could not be distinguished from intratumor heterogeneity. TCR-derived T-cell fraction did not differ between the flow cytometry-defined immunotypes IM1 (good prognosis) and IM2 (poor prognosis). In line with immunofluorescence CD3 counts, TCRbeta sequencing supported higher T cell infiltration in tumors compared with uninvolved lung tissue. Because assay coverage varied across patients depending on available tissue quantity, TCR sequencing was performed for only a subset of the cohort.

The T-cell fraction in tumor and uninvolved lung tissue was provided by TCR sequencing with the immunoSEQ assay. The original pipeline was this. For survival analysis, patients were divided into high (upper tertile) and low (lower two tertiles) T-cell fraction groups, which were compared by log-rank test. A signed-rank test was used to test paired tumor versus uninvolved lung differences in T-cell fraction. TCRdb limited this immuneACCESS table to in-frame rearrangements with V and J called. A share of clones is missing; checked studies link under half to unresolved V genes, and the rest is unexplained. That table is the source of V, J and clone size, and D and trimming were worked out from the DNA. The sample table shows 2,500 to 3,500 clones, and more than 45% are seen once. The ten largest account for 10% to 13% of the sample. The sample holds a few counts of this clone. The target of this receptor is not known. One base away there is no much larger clone; base qualities are not given.

Per the germline V gene, MDHEN is the CDR1 and SYDVKM is the CDR2. Trimming costs V 3 bases and J 2 bases, and their ends lie 8 bases apart. The CDR3, cysteine through phenylalanine, is 14 amino acids long. Only the CDR3 DNA stays, 42 bases, in frame from base 1. The origin of this receptor is a human donor with non-small cell lung cancer. This chain joins TRBV28 to TRBJ1-5; confidence is insufficient to name the D gene. Material: uninvolved lung tissue not adjacent to the tumor. CDR3 protein: CASSFPLRNQPQHF. The DNA reads TGTGCCAGCAGTTTCCCCCTGCGCAATCAGCCCCAGCATTTT.